Presented here are 27 T cell receptor beta chains from one specimen sequenced in a study of blood T cell repertoires in COVID-19. Generated by immunoSEQ multiplex PCR, the TCRdb table keeps only in-frame clones and is missing some. This sample has some 80,000 clones, with roughly 80% found just once. Sequenced material: peripheral blood. These receptors all stem from a woman aged 70-85 years with acute or convalescent COVID-19.

This CDR3 reads CASSPNTQGGGDTQYF. The CDR3 DNA reads TGTGCCAGCAGCCCCAATACGCAGGGAGGGGGGGATACGCAGTATTTT. This sequence joins TRBV7-3 and TRBJ2-3; possibly TRBD2 for D (7 bases). There are 16 residues in the CDR3. V lost 5 bases, J lost 6 bases, and 21 bases lay in between. Germline-derived CDR1 and CDR2 are SGHTA and FQGTGA.

The chain employs TRBV19 and TRBJ2-5, with 9 bases matching TRBD2. V gave up 5 bases and J gave up 6 bases; unmatched junction bases: 10. The CDR3 sequence is 15 residues long. Germline CDR1 is LNHDA and CDR2 is SQIVND (reference sequence). CDR3 amino acids: CASSQGSGLAQTQYF. CDR3 bases: TGTGCCAGTAGTCAAGGCTCGGGACTAGCACAGACCCAGTACTTC. The complete variable domain, with remaining parts taken from reference TRBV19 and TRBJ2-5, reads DGGITQSPKYLFRKEGQNVTLSCEQNLNHDAMYWYRQDPGQGLRLIYYSQIVNDFQKGDIAEGYSVSREKKESFPLTVTSAQKNPTAFYLCASSQGSGLAQTQYFGPGTRLLVL.

The rearrangement joins TRBV30 to TRBJ1-1; 10 positions agree with TRBD1. This CDR3 is built from 13 residues. Germline V gene sequence: CDR1 GTSNPN, CDR2 SVGIG (reference sequence). V trimming: 2 bases; J trimming: 10 bases; junction bases outside the gene matches: 7. CDR3 in DNA: TGTGCCTGGAGTCGGGACAGGGGCTTATCAGCTTTCTTT. This gives the protein CAWSRDRGLSAFF.

The chain is built from TRBV3-1 (or the pseudogene TRBV3-2) and TRBJ1-6; 9 bases align to TRBD1. Germline-derived CDR1 and CDR2 are LGHDT and YNNKEL (reference sequence). The CDR3 covers 16 residues. V was clipped by 2 bases and J by 10 bases; unmatched bases: 9. The CDR3 DNA follows: TGTGCCAGCAGCCAATTGACCGGGACAGGGTCATCACCCCTCCACTTT. This gives the protein CASSQLTGTGSSPLHF.

The chain joins TRBV7-6 to TRBJ2-7, with D maybe TRBD1 (6 bases). From germline, CDR1 is SGHVS and CDR2 FNYEAQ. Trimming took 1 base from V and 2 from J, leaving 15 bases between them. The CDR3 spans 16 residues. Written as DNA, the CDR3 is TGTGCCAGCAGCTTAGGAAGGGGGACCGTCCCCTACGAGCAGTACTTC. Translating gives CASSLGRGTVPYEQYF. The full variable domain, rest sourced from reference TRBV7-6 and TRBJ2-7, is GAGVSQSPRYKVTKRGQDVALRCDPISGHVSLYWYRQALGQGPEFLTYFNYEAQQDKSGLPNDRFSAERPEGSISTLTIQRTEQRDSAMYRCASSLGRGTVPYEQYFGPGTRLTVT.

J is TRBJ2-3 and V is TRBV24-1; maybe TRBD2 (6 bases). The V end was cut by 5 bases, the J end by 2 bases, with 16 bases between. This CDR3 comprises 16 residues. Germline V gene sequence: CDR1 KGHDR, CDR2 SFDVKD. The CDR3 region is CATSAIGAGITDTQYF. The CDR3 DNA sequence: TGTGCCACCAGTGCCATTGGGGCGGGGATCACAGATACGCAGTATTTT.

The chain joins TRBV15 to TRBJ1-1; D is unclear. V was clipped by 7 bases and J by 11 bases, with 20 bases between them. This CDR3 is built from 13 residues. Germline V gives CDR1 LNHNV, CDR2 YYDKDF (reference sequence). The CDR3 nucleotides read TGTGCCACCAAACCCCGTCCCACAAGGGAGGCTTTCTTT. This codes for CATKPRPTREAFF. Full variable domain (remainder filled in from reference TRBV15 and TRBJ1-1): DAMVIQNPRYQVTQFGKPVTLSCSQTLNHNVMYWYQQKSSQAPKLLFHYYDKDFNNEADTPDNFQSRRPNTSFCFLDIRSPGLGDTAMYLCATKPRPTREAFFGQGTRLTVV.

This rearrangement joins TRBV10-2 to TRBJ2-1; TRBD1 matches at 7 bases. V shed 7 bases, J shed 5 bases, and the junction held 11 bases outside the gene matches. Germline loops: CDR1 WSHSY, CDR2 SAAADI. The CDR3 runs 15 residues. CDR3 sequence reads: CASKSAIDRDNEQFF. DNA for the CDR3: TGCGCCAGCAAGAGCGCAATTGACAGGGACAATGAGCAGTTCTTC.

The rearrangement joins TRBV29-1 to TRBJ2-3; the D gene is possibly TRBD1 (5 bases). The V gene lost 5 bases and the J gene lost 0 bases, with 12 bases spanning the gap. This CDR3 has 14 amino acids. CDR1 SQVTM and CDR2 ANQGSEA come from the germline V gene. CDR3 DNA: TGCAGCGTTAGTACAGGATCTAGCACAGATACGCAGTATTTT. Translation: CSVSTGSSTDTQYF.

The chain employs TRBV5-1 and TRBJ1-2; no reliable D call. Trimming shortened V by 2 bases and J by 4 bases, and 9 bases separated the two germline ends. The CDR3 loop spans 13 amino acids. In germline, CDR1 is SGHRS, CDR2 YFSETQ. The CDR3 DNA sequence: TGCGCCAGCAGCTTTGATGAGGTCTATGGCTACACCTTC. This gives the protein CASSFDEVYGYTF.

The rearrangement uses TRBV2 and TRBJ2-1; 8 bases agree with TRBD2. The CDR3 totals 18 residues. Germline V gene sequence: CDR1 SNHLY, CDR2 FYNNEI. V lost 3 bases and J lost 3; bases outside the gene matches: 13. CDR3 nucleotide sequence: TGTGCCAGCAGTGAGGCTAGCGGGTTCTTCTCGGGCTACAATGAGCAGTTCTTC. Protein sequence: CASSEASGFFSGYNEQFF.

The chain couples TRBV7-2 to TRBJ1-1, with D perhaps matching TRBD1 (6 bases). Germline loops: CDR1 SGHTA, CDR2 FQGNSA. The CDR3 is 15 residues long. V shed 3 bases and J shed 0 bases, with 11 bases lying between them. The DNA for the CDR3 is TGTGCCAGCAGCTTGGCAGGGGTAATGAACACTGAAGCTTTCTTT. Translation gives CASSLAGVMNTEAFF.

This chain joins TRBV6-1 and TRBJ1-2; D remains ambiguous. The germline V gene has CDR1 MNHNS and CDR2 SASEGT. This CDR3 has 12 residues. V was trimmed by 2 bases and J by 2 bases, leaving 3 bases between them. The CDR3 spells CASSEQNYGYTF. The CDR3 bases are TGTGCCAGCAGTGAACAGAACTATGGCTACACCTTC.

The CDR3 is CASSHYTSGSTDTQYF. The CDR3 DNA reads TGTGCCAGCAGTCACTACACTAGCGGTAGCACAGATACGCAGTATTTT. This chain uses TRBV7-2 with TRBJ2-3, with 8 bases lining up with TRBD2. CDR1 SGHTA and CDR2 FQGNSA come from the germline V gene. This CDR3 is built from 16 residues. With V trimmed by 6 bases and J by 0 bases, 8 bases remained unmatched.

The J gene is TRBJ2-7, the V gene TRBV7-2, with 8 bases lining up with TRBD2. CDR3 length: 14 amino acids. Germline V CDR1 and CDR2: SGHTA, FQGNSA. V shed 2 bases and J 5 bases; nucleotides not matched to a gene: 5. CDR3 nucleotides: TGTGCCAGCAGCTTAAATGCGGGAGGTGACGAGCAGTACTTC. As protein: CASSLNAGGDEQYF.

The chain is built from TRBV27 and TRBJ1-4; perhaps TRBD1 as D (5 bases). Germline lookup yields CDR1 MNHEY and CDR2 SMNVEV (reference sequence). Between the trimmed V and J ends, which lost 7 bases and 7 bases, there was a span of 16 bases. The CDR3 loop spans 14 amino acids. The CDR3 DNA reads TGTGCCAGCAAGCGGGGGAGTGTGTCTGAAAAACTGTTTTTT. Amino acid sequence: CASKRGSVSEKLFF.

The table lists this clone with a count of one. The rearrangement uses TRBV30 and TRBJ1-6; D is uncertain. Trimming took 3 bases from V and 5 from J, leaving 17 bases between them. The CDR3 runs to 16 residues. Looked up from germline, CDR1 is GTSNPN and CDR2 is SVGIG (reference sequence). CDR3 nucleotide sequence: TGTGCCTGGAGGGGATTGGGAGAGACGAATAATTCACCCCTCCACTTT. Translated, it gives CAWRGLGETNNSPLHF.

This rearrangement joins TRBV5-6 to TRBJ2-3, with TRBD2 matching 7 bases. The germline V gene has CDR1 SGHDT and CDR2 YYEEEE. After removal of 1 base from V and 1 base from J, the junction contained 3 bases not matched to a gene. This CDR3 contains 15 residues. The CDR3 bases are TGTGCCAGCAGCTTGTGGCTAGCGGGCACAGATACGCAGTATTTT. Encoded protein: CASSLWLAGTDTQYF.

The CDR3 DNA reads TGTGCCAGCAGCCGAGGGACAGGGGGCCGGGAAATCTATGGCTACACCTTC. Its protein is CASSRGTGGREIYGYTF. The rearrangement joins TRBV6-6 to TRBJ1-2; 12 bases line up with TRBD1. The CDR3 has 17 amino acids. V was clipped by 6 bases and J by 4 bases; unmatched bases: 12. CDR1 is MNHNY and CDR2 is SVGAGI in the germline V gene (reference sequence).

As for this clone: The germline gene is not matched at one end of the junction; a read error may be the cause. This chain links TRBV6-5 with TRBJ1-6, with 12 bases identical to TRBD1. The V gene's germline CDR1 is MNHEY and CDR2 SVGAGI. The CDR3 runs 15 residues. The CDR3 nucleotides are TGTGCCAGCAGTTACTCGAGGGACAGGGGGCCTCTCTTCTACTTT. It yields the protein CASSYSRDRGPLFYF.

The sample holds a few counts of this clone. The V call is TRBV7-9, the J call TRBJ1-1; D is perhaps TRBD1 (5 bases). Germline V gene lookup returns CDR1 SEHNR and CDR2 FQNEAQ (reference sequence). The CDR3 covers 12 residues. V was shortened by 6 bases and J by 3 bases, with 8 bases between the two germline ends. This CDR3 is CASRGLDTEAFF. In nucleotides, the CDR3 is TGTGCCAGCAGGGGGCTGGACACTGAAGCTTTCTTT.

The rearrangement links TRBV5-1 to TRBJ2-4, with D maybe TRBD2 (6 bases). Between the trimmed V and J ends, which lost 0 bases and 5 bases, there was a span of 12 bases. Germline values: CDR1 SGHRS, CDR2 YFSETQ. The CDR3 covers 15 residues. CDR3 DNA: TGCGCCAGCAGCTTGGGACCGGGCGGGGAAAACATTCAGTACTTC. Its translation is CASSLGPGGENIQYF. Combining the CDR3 with reference TRBV5-1 and TRBJ2-4 gives the whole variable domain KAGVTQTPRYLIKTRGQQVTLSCSPISGHRSVSWYQQTPGQGLQFLFEYFSETQRNKGNFPGRFSGRQFSNSRSEMNVSTLELGDSALYLCASSLGPGGENIQYFGAGTRLSVL.

The chain carries TRBV2 and TRBJ2-1; maybe TRBD2 (5 bases). V was trimmed by 4 bases and J by 8 bases, leaving 12 bases between them. CDR3 length: 13 residues. CDR1 is SNHLY and CDR2 is FYNNEI in the germline V gene. CDR3 DNA: TGTGCCAGCAGTGGAGGGTATAGGGATGAGCAGTTCTTC. It is translated as CASSGGYRDEQFF.

The chain employs TRBV7-9 and TRBJ1-2; maybe TRBD1 (5 bases). This CDR3 contains 13 residues. Trimming removed 3 bases at V and 6 bases at J, with 11 bases between. Germline V gene lookup returns CDR1 SEHNR and CDR2 FQNEAQ (reference sequence). The CDR3: CASSFRELNGYTF. CDR3 nucleotide sequence: TGTGCCAGCAGCTTCAGGGAACTGAATGGCTACACCTTC.

This clone occurred a few times. The J gene is TRBJ2-7, the V gene TRBV24-1; 7 nucleotides align to TRBD1. Germline assignment: CDR1 KGHDR and CDR2 SFDVKD. V was clipped by 5 bases and J by 4 bases; unmatched bases: 16. This CDR3 has 17 residues. The CDR3 DNA reads as TGTGCCACCAGTGGCGGAACTCGGACAGGCGGTAATTACGAGCAGTACTTC. It yields the protein CATSGGTRTGGNYEQYF.

The rearrangement joins TRBV24-1 to TRBJ1-5; 7 bases map to TRBD1. Germline assignment: CDR1 KGHDR and CDR2 SFDVKD. Trimming at V came to 4 bases and at J to 4 bases, leaving 3 bases not matched to a gene. The CDR3 runs to 14 residues. CDR3 loop: CATSDSTGNQPQHF. In nucleotides, the CDR3 is TGTGCCACCAGTGACTCGACAGGGAATCAGCCCCAGCATTTT.

The chain uses TRBV3-1 (or the pseudogene TRBV3-2) and TRBJ1-1; D perhaps matches TRBD1 (5 bases). This CDR3 has 13 amino acids. Per germline, CDR1 LGHDT and CDR2 YNNKEL (reference sequence). The V end was cut by 1 base, the J end by 4 bases, with 7 bases between. CDR3 amino acids: CASSQVGATEAFF. CDR3 bases: TGTGCCAGCAGCCAAGTTGGGGCCACTGAAGCTTTCTTT.